The T cell receptor (beta chain) described here comes from a study of T-cell reconstitution after alpha-beta-depleted transplantation in children. Points from the study as a whole: Diversity and T-cell counts at one year after transplant derived mostly from new T cells. The origin of high day-60 TCRbeta diversity in some patients lay in surviving recipient T cells and thymic progenitors. Two months or so post-transplant, alpha-beta T cells reportedly derived from several hundred expanded graft clones.

The V end was cut by 2 bases, the J end by 0 bases, with 11 bases between. The CDR3 loop spans 16 amino acids. Germline V gene data show CDR1 as MDHEN and CDR2 as SYDVKM. In this sample, this clonotype turned up many times. Its target is not known. Molecular barcoding with unique molecular identifiers was used for the TCRbeta library. TCRdb called the PCR reads again in MiXCR, with one record for every CDR3 protein. The sample shows 700,000 to 850,000 distinct CDR3 sequences, under 20% of them seen only once. This material consisted of PBMCs, mostly from graft donor cells, taken 360 days after TCRalphabeta/CD19-depleted stem cell transplant. The chain carries TRBV28 and TRBJ1-5, with D hard to call. The sequence was obtained from a male patient between 5 and 17 years old who had a stem cell transplant for acute lymphoblastic leukemia, so the T cells may come from the graft donor. The CDR3 DNA follows: TGTGCCAGCAGTTTAGGCGGCATCCTTAGCAATCAGCCCCAGCATTTT. Encoded protein: CASSLGGILSNQPQHF.